This T cell receptor (beta chain) emerged from a study of T cell repertoires in cytomegalovirus infection. Overall study context: Both a matching HLA type and CMV infection were indicated by public TCR beta signatures. The study, taken as a whole, reports: People with CMV and the relevant HLA were identified by cumulative public TCR beta family frequency. Within the response measured ex vivo, HLA-C-restricted CMV-specific TCR beta clonotypes were dominant.

TCRdb fed the reads into MiXCR, producing one record per CDR3 protein. The table lists approximately 240,000 distinct CDR3 sequences, about 12% of them singletons. The CDR3 has 13 residues. The ends were cut back, 6 bases at V and 3 bases at J, with 9 bases in the middle. Germline V gene lookup returns CDR1 MNHEY and CDR2 SVGEGT. This clonotype was seen many times. Its antigen is unidentified. The TCR originated in a human donor in good health (CMV status not recorded). Some clones in this sample may be carry-over from other donors' samples. The chain joins TRBV6-2 or TRBV6-3 to TRBJ1-5; D is unclear. Sequenced sample: PBMCs. CDR3 nucleotide sequence: TGTGCCAGCAGGGCAGTGACCAATCAGCCCCAGCATTTT. Its protein product is CASRAVTNQPQHF.